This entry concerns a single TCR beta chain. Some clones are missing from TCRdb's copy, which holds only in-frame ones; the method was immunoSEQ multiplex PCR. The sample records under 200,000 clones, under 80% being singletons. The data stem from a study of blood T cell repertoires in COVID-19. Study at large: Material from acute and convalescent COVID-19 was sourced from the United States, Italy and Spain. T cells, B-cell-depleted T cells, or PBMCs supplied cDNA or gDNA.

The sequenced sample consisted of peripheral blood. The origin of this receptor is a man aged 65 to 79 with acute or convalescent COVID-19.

CDR3: CASSYGVGAGNTEAFF. The CDR3 bases are TGTGCCAGCAGCTACGGGGTGGGGGCAGGCAACACTGAAGCTTTCTTT. V gene TRBV5-4 combines with J gene TRBJ1-1, with D perhaps matching TRBD1 (6 bases). Germline V gene sequence: CDR1 SGHNT, CDR2 YYREEE (reference sequence). V was trimmed by 3 bases and J by 2 bases, leaving 17 bases between them. The CDR3 extends over 16 amino acids.